This T cell receptor (beta chain) appears in the sequencing data of a study of CXCR3-negative and CXCR3-positive naive CD8 T cells. CD45RO-CCR7+CD27+CD95- characterized naive CD8+ T cells. TRB cDNA libraries were made by UMI-labeled 5' RACE. TCRdb re-called the 5' RACE reads; one entry per CDR3 protein, DNA not given. Reported are around 81,000 distinct CDR3 sequences; the ten largest clones contain 1.5% to 2%. In the case of this clonotype: What it binds is not known.

This CDR3 comprises 13 residues. Germline CDR1 MNHEY, CDR2 SVGEGT. General study results and limits: The study inferred TCR strength from TRB CDR3 properties and found comparable surface CD5 between naive subsets. Naive cells that were CXCR3-positive had more hydrophobic TRB CDR3s (compared with CXCR3-negative naive cells). Memory cells diverged, while naive CXCR3-positive and CXCR3-negative cells had similar TRBV-TRBJ usage.

Sequencing input: naive CXCR3- CD8+ T cells from blood. As to subset: CD45RO-CCR7+CD27+CD95- naive CD8+ T cells lacking CXCR3 (TNR3-). The chain has TRBV6-2 or TRBV6-3 and TRBJ1-1. This clonotype was sampled from a human donor in good health. Some clones in this sample may be carry-over from other donors' samples. CDR3 amino acids: CASRRTENTEAFF.